These 18 T cell receptor beta chains came from one sample sequenced in a study of blood T cell repertoires in COVID-19 (dated by TCRdb to 2018 to 2021). The method behind the library was the immunoSEQ multiplex PCR assay. This immuneACCESS table, as held by TCRdb, lists in-frame sequences with V and J called but not all clones. Of the missing ones, under half trace to an unresolved V gene in checked studies; the others have no known cause. This sample lists about 130,000 clones; around 76% were detected once. 10% to 13% of the sample lies in the top ten. Sequencing input: peripheral blood. The receptors stem from a human donor in a cohort sampled during active COVID-19.

The chain carries TRBV27 and TRBJ2-3; no clear D. The CDR3 totals 12 residues. Trimming left V 0 bases short and J 8 bases short, with 6 bases between. Germline V lookup: CDR1 MNHEY, CDR2 SMNVEV (reference sequence). CDR3 coding DNA: TGTGCCAGCAGTTTATCGACGGGTACGCAGTATTTT. As protein: CASSLSTGTQYF.

The J gene is TRBJ2-6, the V gene TRBV5-6; 8 bases align to TRBD2. The CDR3 extends over 16 amino acids. Germline values: CDR1 SGHDT, CDR2 YYEEEE. Trimming at V came to 5 bases and at J to 6 bases, leaving 10 bases not matched to a gene. CDR3 nucleotides: TGTGCCAGCAGGGGAGGACTAGCAGTATCGGCCAACGTCCTGACTTTC. Translated, it gives CASRGGLAVSANVLTF.

The gene calls are TRBV7-9 and TRBJ1-3; D gene ambiguous. V lost 7 bases and J lost 4, with 20 bases in between. The germline V gene encodes CDR1 SEHNR and CDR2 FQNEAQ (reference sequence). The CDR3 extends over 16 amino acids. The DNA for the CDR3 is TGTGCCAGCATCCGGAATGGAGTTGTGTTAGGAAACACCATATATTTT. Amino acids: CASIRNGVVLGNTIYF.

The rearrangement uses TRBV11-2 and TRBJ2-1; D is possibly TRBD1 (6 bases). This CDR3 is 17 amino acids long. Trimming removed 1 base from V and 7 bases from J, with 20 bases in between. CDR1 and CDR2 (germline): SGHAT, FQNNGV. CDR3 loop: CASSLVGGGSYGNEQFF. The CDR3 region has the DNA TGTGCCAGCAGCTTAGTTGGTGGGGGCAGTTATGGGAATGAGCAGTTCTTC.

The chain is built from TRBV30 and TRBJ1-2; TRBD1 matches at 7 bases. The CDR3 spans 15 residues. CDR1 and CDR2 (germline): GTSNPN, SVGIG (reference sequence). V was clipped by 0 bases and J by 6 bases; unmatched bases: 10. CDR3 sequence: CAWSVLTGYGDGYTF. The DNA for the CDR3 is TGTGCCTGGAGTGTACTGACAGGGTACGGTGATGGCTACACCTTC.

The chain has TRBV19 and TRBJ2-7, with 10 bases identical to TRBD1. The CDR3 is 14 residues long. Germline V gene lookup returns CDR1 LNHDA and CDR2 SQIVND (reference sequence). Trimming cost V 5 bases and J 6 bases; bases outside gene matches: 7. The chain's CDR3 is CASSPTDRGVEQYF. The CDR3, as DNA: TGTGCCAGTAGTCCCACGGACAGGGGGGTCGAGCAGTACTTC.

V is TRBV6-1 and J is TRBJ1-2; TRBD1 might be the D (5 bases). V was cut by 2 bases and J by 8 bases, with 12 bases left in between. The CDR3 covers 13 residues. Germline lookup yields CDR1 MNHNS and CDR2 SASEGT. The CDR3 nucleotides read TGTGCCAGCAGTGAACAGGGCCCCATCGGCTACACCTTC. This translates into CASSEQGPIGYTF.

The rearrangement uses TRBV21-1 and TRBJ2-2; TRBD2 reflects the table's D call only, with no check against the DNA. TRBV21-1 is termed a pseudogene. The CDR3 has 19 residues. CDR3 nucleotides: TGTGCCAGCAGCACCTACGCTCTGGGCCTTAGAGGGAGCACCGGGGAGCTGTTTTTT. This gives the protein CASSTYALGLRGSTGELFF.

The chain uses TRBV5-4 and TRBJ2-4, with TRBD1 matching over 7 bases. CDR3 size: 13 residues. The V and J ends lost 9 bases and 4 bases, in that order; junction bases with no gene match: 7. Per germline, CDR1 SGHNT and CDR2 YYREEE (reference sequence). CDR3: CAIPSGQKNIQYF. The CDR3 bases are TGTGCCATCCCCTCGGGACAGAAAAACATTCAGTACTTC.

The J gene is TRBJ2-7, the V gene TRBV29-1; 9 bases match TRBD1. The CDR3 consists of 14 residues. V was pared by 5 bases and J by 5 bases, with 10 bases of the junction left unmatched. Germline CDR1 is SQVTM and CDR2 is ANQGSEA. The CDR3 spells CSVTKGTGLDEQYF. The CDR3, as DNA: TGCAGCGTTACCAAGGGGACAGGGCTGGACGAGCAGTACTTC.

Here the CDR3 reads CASSQIAVEGVDEQYF. In DNA, the CDR3 is TGTGCCAGCAGCCAAATAGCGGTGGAAGGGGTGGACGAGCAGTACTTC. V gene TRBV4-2 combines with J gene TRBJ2-7; the D gene is possibly TRBD2 (6 bases). The CDR3 covers 16 residues. CDR1 LGHNA and CDR2 YNFKEQ come from the germline V gene. V was trimmed by 2 bases and J by 5 bases, leaving 19 bases between them.

The gene calls are TRBV19 and TRBJ1-5; D perhaps matches TRBD1 (6 bases). Germline V lookup: CDR1 LNHDA, CDR2 SQIVND (reference sequence). This CDR3 has 16 residues. V was clipped by 4 bases and J by 5 bases, with 18 bases between them. The CDR3 loop reads CASSTGQGRKDQPQHF. The CDR3 coding sequence is TGTGCCAGTAGTACTGGCCAGGGGCGGAAGGATCAGCCCCAGCATTTT.

This clone was counted only a few times. The rearrangement links TRBV6-5 to TRBJ1-5; D unresolved. Germline V gene sequence: CDR1 MNHEY, CDR2 SVGAGI. Trimming pared 6 bases from V and 7 bases from J, leaving 13 bases between. This CDR3 comprises 13 residues. DNA of the CDR3: TGTGCCAGCAGAGACTCCGTATGGCAGCCCCAGCATTTT. Translated: CASRDSVWQPQHF.

The J gene is TRBJ2-7, the V gene TRBV19, with 7 bases that match TRBD1. Germline V CDR1 and CDR2: LNHDA, SQIVND (reference sequence). The CDR3 is 11 residues long. The V gene end was trimmed by 10 bases and the J gene end by 5 bases; junction bases not matched to a gene: 5. The CDR3 is CATKTGDEQYF. The CDR3 region has the DNA TGTGCCACTAAAACAGGGGACGAGCAGTACTTC. Using reference TRBV19 and TRBJ2-7 for the parts outside the CDR3, the full variable domain is DGGITQSPKYLFRKEGQNVTLSCEQNLNHDAMYWYRQDPGQGLRLIYYSQIVNDFQKGDIAEGYSVSREKKESFPLTVTSAQKNPTAFYLCATKTGDEQYFGPGTRLTVT.

This clone was observed a single time. The V and J genes are TRBV28 and TRBJ1-5, with a tentative D call TRBD1 (5 bases). The CDR3 consists of 12 residues. CDR1 and CDR2 from the germline V gene are MDHEN and SYDVKM. V was cut by 0 bases and J by 11 bases, with 8 bases left in between. The CDR3 region has the DNA TGTGCCAGCAGTTTATGGGGAGGGGCCCAGCATTTT. Protein sequence: CASSLWGGAQHF.

The rearrangement joins TRBV19 to TRBJ1-1, with TRBD1 as a possible D gene (6 bases). The CDR3 extends over 12 amino acids. The germline V and J ends were trimmed by 4 bases and 3 bases, with 6 bases remaining between them. Germline CDR1 reads LNHDA; CDR2 reads SQIVND (reference sequence). CDR3 sequence reads: CASSTGDTEAFF. The CDR3 bases are TGTGCCAGTAGTACAGGGGACACTGAAGCTTTCTTT.

The chain couples TRBV11-2 to TRBJ1-6; the match to TRBD1 covers 12 bases. J lost 7 bases, V lost 0 bases, and 7 bases had no gene match. This CDR3 region has 18 residues. Germline values: CDR1 SGHAT, CDR2 FQNNGV. CDR3 residues: CASSLDGDRGRWNSPLHF. The CDR3 DNA reads TGTGCCAGCAGCTTAGATGGGGACAGGGGGCGGTGGAATTCACCCCTCCACTTT.

In this sample, this clone turned up once. The chain has TRBV11-2 and TRBJ2-2, with 9 bases fitting TRBD2. The germline V gene encodes CDR1 SGHAT and CDR2 FQNNGV. CDR3 size: 16 residues. J was trimmed by 7 bases and V by 5 bases; bases with no gene match: 11. The CDR3 here is CASSPQAGGGIGELFF. Here the CDR3 DNA reads TGTGCCAGCAGCCCCCAAGCGGGGGGTGGTATCGGGGAGCTGTTTTTT. Complete variable domain (other parts from reference TRBV11-2 and TRBJ2-2): EAGVAQSPRYKIIEKRQSVAFWCNPISGHATLYWYQQILGQGPKLLIQFQNNGVVDDSQLPKDRFSAERLKGVDSTLKIQPAKLEDSAVYLCASSPQAGGGIGELFFGEGSRLTVL.